These T cell receptor beta chains were read from a single sample in a study of post-analysis software for immune sequencing data. TCRdb re-derived calls from the PCR reads in MiXCR, one entry per CDR3 protein. The profile covers roughly 150,000 distinct CDR3 sequences, with 35% to 40% appearing a single time and under 30% taken by the ten largest. The sample consisted of blood, taken after autologous hematopoietic stem cell transplantation. These receptors all come from a girl aged 10-17 years with multiple sclerosis. Both conserved end residues are part of each CDR3. The D gene is left open where the match is weak. A clone size is listed for some rows: how often the clone was seen (once, few, many), or a class if it is expanded.

clone_size	d_call	v_call	j_call	cdr3_nt	cdr3_aa
many	TRBD2	TRBV6-2/TRBV6-3	TRBJ2-1	TGTGCCAGCTCCCCGGGCGGGAGTTATGAGCAGTTCTTC	CASSPGGSYEQFF
NA	NA	TRBV20-1	TRBJ2-7	TGCAGTGTGTCCCCGGGACAACAAGCTTACGAGCAGTACTTC	CSVSPGQQAYEQYF
few	TRBD1	TRBV27	TRBJ2-7	TGTGCCAGCACCCGACTACAGGGGTCATACTACGAGCAGTACTTC	CASTRLQGSYYEQYF
once	TRBD2	TRBV7-2	TRBJ2-3	TGTGCCAGCAGCTTAGTAGGCGGGAGGGCCTTGGATACGCAGTATTTT	CASSLVGGRALDTQYF
few	NA	TRBV5-1	TRBJ2-5	TGCGCCAGCAGCTTGGATTGGGGAGCCCAAGAGGCCCAGTACTTC	CASSLDWGAQEAQYF
few	NA	TRBV20-1	TRBJ1-1	TGCAGTGCTAGACAGCGGTTGAACACTGAAGCTTTCTTT	CSARQRLNTEAFF
few	NA	TRBV20-1	TRBJ2-3	TGCAGTGCACCCCCCCCCGTGAAGACAGATACGCAGTATTTT	CSAPPPVKTDTQYF
NA	NA	TRBV2	TRBJ2-7	TGTGCCAGCAGTACACTAAGCGCCGAGCAGTACTTC	CASSTLSAEQYF
once	TRBD2	TRBV6-5	TRBJ2-1	TGTGCCAGCAGTACAGGACTAGCGGGAGTCGAGCAGTTCTTC	CASSTGLAGVEQFF
NA	NA	TRBV7-9	TRBJ2-5	TGTGCCAGCAGCCTCCTCGCAGAGACCCAGTACTTC	CASSLLAETQYF
few	NA	TRBV4-1	TRBJ1-1	TGCGCCAGCAGCCAAGAAGACGGGGGGTATGTAGCTTTCTTT	CASSQEDGGYVAFF
few	TRBD2	TRBV6-1	TRBJ2-3	TGTGCCAGCGGGAGAGCGGGAGCAGATACGCAGTATTTT	CASGRAGADTQYF
NA	NA	TRBV24-1	TRBJ2-1	TGTGCCACCAGTGATCCCCAGGAGCCCCATAATGAGCAGTTCTTC	CATSDPQEPHNEQFF
many	NA	TRBV15	TRBJ2-1	TGTGCCACCAGCAGAGATGGCGGTAACAATGAGCAGTTCTTC	CATSRDGGNNEQFF
NA	NA	TRBV7-2	TRBJ2-7	TGTGCCAGCAGCATAGGCTCGAACGAGCAGTACTTC	CASSIGSNEQYF
NA	NA	TRBV27	TRBJ2-2	TGTGCCAGCAGTTATAGAACCGGGGAGCTGTTTTTT	CASSYRTGELFF